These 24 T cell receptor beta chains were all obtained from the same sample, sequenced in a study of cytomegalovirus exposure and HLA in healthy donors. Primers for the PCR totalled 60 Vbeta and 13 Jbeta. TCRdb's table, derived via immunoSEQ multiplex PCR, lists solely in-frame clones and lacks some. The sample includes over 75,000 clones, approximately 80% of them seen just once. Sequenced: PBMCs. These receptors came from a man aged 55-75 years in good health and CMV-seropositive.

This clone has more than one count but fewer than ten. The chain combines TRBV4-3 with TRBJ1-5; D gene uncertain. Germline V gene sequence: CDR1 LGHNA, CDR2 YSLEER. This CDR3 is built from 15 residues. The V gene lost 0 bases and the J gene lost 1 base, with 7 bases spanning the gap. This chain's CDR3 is CASSQDGLSNQPQHF. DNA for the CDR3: TGCGCCAGCAGCCAAGATGGACTAAGCAATCAGCCCCAGCATTTT.

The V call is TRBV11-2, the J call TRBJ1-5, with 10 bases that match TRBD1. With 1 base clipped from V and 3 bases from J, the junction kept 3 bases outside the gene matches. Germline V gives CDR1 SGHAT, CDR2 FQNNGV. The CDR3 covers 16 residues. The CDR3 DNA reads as TGTGCCAGCAGCTTAGGACAGGGGGCCCCCAATCAGCCCCAGCATTTT. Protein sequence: CASSLGQGAPNQPQHF.

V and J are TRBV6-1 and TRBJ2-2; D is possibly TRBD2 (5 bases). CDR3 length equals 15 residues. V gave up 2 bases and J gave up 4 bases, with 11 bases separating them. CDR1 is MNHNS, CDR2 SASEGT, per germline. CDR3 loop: CASSEPLGATGELFF. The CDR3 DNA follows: TGTGCCAGCAGTGAACCGTTGGGAGCCACCGGGGAGCTGTTTTTT.

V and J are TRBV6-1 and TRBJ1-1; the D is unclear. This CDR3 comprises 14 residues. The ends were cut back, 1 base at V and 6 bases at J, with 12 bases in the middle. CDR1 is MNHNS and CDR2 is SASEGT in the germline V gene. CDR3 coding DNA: TGTGCCAGCAGTGAAGTTGTGGGCGGGGCTGAAGCTTTCTTT. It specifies CASSEVVGGAEAFF.

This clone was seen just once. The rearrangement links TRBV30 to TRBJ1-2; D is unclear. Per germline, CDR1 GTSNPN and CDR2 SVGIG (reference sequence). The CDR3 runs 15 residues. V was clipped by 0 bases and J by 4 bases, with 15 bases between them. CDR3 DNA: TGTGCCTGGAGTGTACTGTCCCGGGCGGGCTATGGCTACACCTTC. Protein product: CAWSVLSRAGYGYTF.

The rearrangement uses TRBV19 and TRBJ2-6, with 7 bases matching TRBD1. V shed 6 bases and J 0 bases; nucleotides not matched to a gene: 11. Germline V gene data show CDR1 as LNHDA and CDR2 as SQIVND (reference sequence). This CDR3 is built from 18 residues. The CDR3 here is CASRGDSGPSSGANVLTF. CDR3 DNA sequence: TGTGCCAGTAGGGGGGACAGCGGACCTAGCTCTGGGGCCAACGTCCTGACTTTC.

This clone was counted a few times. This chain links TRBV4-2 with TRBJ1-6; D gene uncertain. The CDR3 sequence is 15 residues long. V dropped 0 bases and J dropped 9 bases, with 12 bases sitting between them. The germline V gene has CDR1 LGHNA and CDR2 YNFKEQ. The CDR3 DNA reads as TGTGCCAGCAGCCAAGATCCGGCAGGTCTTTCACCCCTCCACTTT. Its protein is CASSQDPAGLSPLHF.

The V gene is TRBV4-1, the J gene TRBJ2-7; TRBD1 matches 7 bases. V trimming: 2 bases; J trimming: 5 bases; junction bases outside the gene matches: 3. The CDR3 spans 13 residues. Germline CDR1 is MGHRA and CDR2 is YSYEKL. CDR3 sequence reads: CASSQSQGDEQYF. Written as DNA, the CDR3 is TGCGCCAGCAGCCAAAGCCAGGGGGACGAGCAGTACTTC.

The CDR3 is CASTHPDSGHNEQFF. The CDR3 DNA sequence: TGTGCCAGTACTCATCCGGACTCTGGCCACAATGAGCAGTTCTTC. The chain employs TRBV19 and TRBJ2-1, with a tentative D call TRBD2 (5 bases). V dropped 7 bases and J dropped 5 bases, with 18 bases sitting between them. This CDR3 is 15 amino acids long. Germline lookup yields CDR1 LNHDA and CDR2 SQIVND (reference sequence).

The CDR3 loop reads CASSLDGQNTGELFF. The CDR3 nucleotides read TGTGCCAGCAGCTTAGATGGCCAGAACACCGGGGAGCTGTTTTTT. V is TRBV7-9 and J is TRBJ2-2; D is uncertain. Trimming shortened V by 1 base and J by 1 base, and 7 bases separated the two germline ends. Germline values: CDR1 SEHNR, CDR2 FQNEAQ (reference sequence). The length of the CDR3 is 15 residues.

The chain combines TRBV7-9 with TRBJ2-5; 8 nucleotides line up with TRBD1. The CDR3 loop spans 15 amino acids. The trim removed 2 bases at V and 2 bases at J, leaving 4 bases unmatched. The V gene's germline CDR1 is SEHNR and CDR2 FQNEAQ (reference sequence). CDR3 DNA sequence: TGTGCCAGCAGCTTATGGACAGGGCAGCAAGAGACCCAGTACTTC. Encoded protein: CASSLWTGQQETQYF.

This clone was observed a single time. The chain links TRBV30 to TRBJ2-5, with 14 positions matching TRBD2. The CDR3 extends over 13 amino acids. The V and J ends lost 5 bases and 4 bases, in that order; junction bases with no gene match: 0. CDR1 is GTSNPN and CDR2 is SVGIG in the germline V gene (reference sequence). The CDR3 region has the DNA TGTGCCTGGGGACTAGCGGGGGGAGAGACCCAGTACTTC. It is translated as CAWGLAGGETQYF. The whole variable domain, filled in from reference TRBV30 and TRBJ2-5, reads SQTIHQWPATLVQPVGSPLSLECTVEGTSNPNLYWYRQAAGRGLQLLFYSVGIGQISSEVPQNLSASRPQDRQFILSSKKLLLSDSGFYLCAWGLAGGETQYFGPGTRLLVL.

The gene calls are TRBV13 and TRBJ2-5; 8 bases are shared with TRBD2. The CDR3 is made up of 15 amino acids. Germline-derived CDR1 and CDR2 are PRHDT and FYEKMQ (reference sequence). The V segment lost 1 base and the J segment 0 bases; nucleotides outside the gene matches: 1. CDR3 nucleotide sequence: TGTGCCAGCAGCTTAGTTAGCGGGGACCAAGAGACCCAGTACTTC. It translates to CASSLVSGDQETQYF.

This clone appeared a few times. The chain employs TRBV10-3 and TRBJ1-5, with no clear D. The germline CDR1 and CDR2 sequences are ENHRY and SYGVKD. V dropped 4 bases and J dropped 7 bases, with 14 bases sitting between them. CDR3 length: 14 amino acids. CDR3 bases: TGTGCCATCAGTGGGACCCCTCGGGAGCAGCCCCAGCATTTT. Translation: CAISGTPREQPQHF.

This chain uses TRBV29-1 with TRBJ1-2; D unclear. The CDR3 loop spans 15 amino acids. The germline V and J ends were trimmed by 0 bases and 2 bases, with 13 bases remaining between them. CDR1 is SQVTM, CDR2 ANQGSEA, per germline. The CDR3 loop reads CSVEDLASKNYGYTF. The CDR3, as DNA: TGCAGCGTTGAAGATCTCGCGTCTAAGAACTATGGCTACACCTTC.

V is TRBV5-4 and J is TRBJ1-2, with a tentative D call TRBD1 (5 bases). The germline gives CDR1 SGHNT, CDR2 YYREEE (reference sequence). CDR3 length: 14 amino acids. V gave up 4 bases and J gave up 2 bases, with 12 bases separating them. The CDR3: CASSPMTANYGYTF. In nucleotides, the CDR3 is TGTGCCAGCAGCCCAATGACAGCGAACTATGGCTACACCTTC.

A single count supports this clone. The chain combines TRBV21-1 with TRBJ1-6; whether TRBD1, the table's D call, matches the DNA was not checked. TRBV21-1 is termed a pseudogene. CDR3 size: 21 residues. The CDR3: CASSKGAGSRDRVGYNSPLHF. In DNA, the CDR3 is TGTGCCAGCAGCAAAGGCGCGGGAAGTCGGGACAGGGTCGGGTATAATTCACCCCTCCACTTT.

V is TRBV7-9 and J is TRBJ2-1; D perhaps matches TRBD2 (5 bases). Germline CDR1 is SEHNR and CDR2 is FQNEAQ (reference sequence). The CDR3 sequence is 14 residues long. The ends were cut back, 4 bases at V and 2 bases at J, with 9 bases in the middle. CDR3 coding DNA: TGTGCCAGCAGCTCCAGCGGAGCCTACAATGAGCAGTTCTTC. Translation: CASSSSGAYNEQFF.

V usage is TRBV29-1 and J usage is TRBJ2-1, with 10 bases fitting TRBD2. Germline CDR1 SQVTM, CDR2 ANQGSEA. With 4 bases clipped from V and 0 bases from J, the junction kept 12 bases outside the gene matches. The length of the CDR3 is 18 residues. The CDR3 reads CSVGGAVSGGSSYNEQFF. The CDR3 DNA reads TGCAGCGTTGGGGGTGCGGTTAGCGGGGGGAGCTCCTACAATGAGCAGTTCTTC.

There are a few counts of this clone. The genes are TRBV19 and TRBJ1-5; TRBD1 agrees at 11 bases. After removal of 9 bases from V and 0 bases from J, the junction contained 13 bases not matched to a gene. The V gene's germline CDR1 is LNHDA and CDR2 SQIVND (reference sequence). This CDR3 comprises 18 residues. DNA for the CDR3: TGTGCCAGCAGGAACGGGACAGGGGGACGTTATAGCAATCAGCCCCAGCATTTT. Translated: CASRNGTGGRYSNQPQHF.

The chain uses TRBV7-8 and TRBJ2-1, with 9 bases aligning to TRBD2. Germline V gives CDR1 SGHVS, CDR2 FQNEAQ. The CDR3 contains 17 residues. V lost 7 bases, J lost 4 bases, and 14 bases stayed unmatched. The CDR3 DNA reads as TGTGCCAGCATGAGACTAGCGGATTCGCTTGGGTACAATGAGCAGTTCTTC. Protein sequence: CASMRLADSLGYNEQFF.

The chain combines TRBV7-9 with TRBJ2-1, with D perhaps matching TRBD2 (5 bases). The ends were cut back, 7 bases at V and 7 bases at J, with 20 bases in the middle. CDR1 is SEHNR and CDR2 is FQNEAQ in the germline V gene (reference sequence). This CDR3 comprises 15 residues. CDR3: CASIPIPEVPNEQFF. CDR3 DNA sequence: TGTGCCAGCATCCCGATCCCGGAGGTCCCGAATGAGCAGTTCTTC.

CDR3: CASSLVGTAPTLSGANVLTF. In DNA, the CDR3 is TGCGCCAGCAGCTTGGTGGGGACAGCCCCTACCCTCTCTGGGGCCAACGTCCTGACTTTC. The chain couples TRBV5-1 to TRBJ2-6; TRBD1 matches 7 bases. CDR1 is SGHRS, CDR2 YFSETQ, per germline. This CDR3 region has 20 residues. J was trimmed by 0 bases and V by 0 bases; bases with no gene match: 12.

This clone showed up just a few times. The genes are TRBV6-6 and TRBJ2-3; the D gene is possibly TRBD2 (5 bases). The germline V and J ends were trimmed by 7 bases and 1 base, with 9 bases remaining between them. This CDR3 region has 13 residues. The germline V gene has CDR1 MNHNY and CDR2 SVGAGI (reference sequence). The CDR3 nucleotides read TGTGCCAGCATTAGGCGGGGCACAGATACGCAGTATTTT. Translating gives CASIRRGTDTQYF.